This TCR beta chain was retrieved from a study of T cells after yellow fever vaccination. On the study more broadly: Some fractions had low cell numbers, and these were prepared with SMART-Seq v4 Ultra Low Input.

A single record per CDR3 protein comes from TCRdb applying MiXCR to the 5' RACE reads. The table lists just under 600,000 distinct CDR3 sequences, approximately 13% of them singletons. Losses at the gene ends were 4 bases for V and 2 bases for J; bases not matched to a gene: 15. Germline CDR1 SGHAT, CDR2 FQNNGV. The CDR3 spans 20 residues. The chain has TRBV11-2 and TRBJ2-1; TRBD2 matches at 12 bases. This sample comprised PBMCs, obtained on the day of the yellow fever booster vaccination. The source is a young man who received the YFV17D yellow fever vaccine. CDR3: CASSSQPGLAGTPTYNEQFF. The CDR3, as DNA: TGTGCCAGCAGCTCCCAACCAGGACTAGCGGGGACCCCTACCTACAATGAGCAGTTCTTC.